This is a list of T cell receptor beta chains from one sample in a study of T-cell reconstitution after alpha-beta-depleted transplantation in children. TCRdb analysed the PCR reads with MiXCR anew, one entry per CDR3 protein. The data contain 640,000 or so distinct CDR3 sequences, over 15% of them seen just once; the ten biggest clones take up 1.1%. This specimen was PBMCs from the stem cell graft donor, taken from the stem cell graft. Source of these receptors: a human donor who donated a stem cell graft to a child with acute myeloid leukemia. Each CDR3 is given with its conserved first and last residue. D genes are given only for firm matches. Clone size is stated in some rows and not others, as once, few, many or a class when expanded.

NA	NA	TRBV10-3	TRBJ2-6	CAIAGKGVHVANVLTF	TGTGCCATCGCGGGAAAAGGAGTGCATGTGGCCAACGTCCTGACTTTC
NA	NA	TRBV7-2	TRBJ2-5	CASSQNGRQETQYF	TGTGCCAGCAGTCAGAACGGACGGCAAGAGACCCAGTACTTC
NA	NA	TRBV29-1	TRBJ2-3	CSVALESNTQYF	TGCAGCGTAGCTTTAGAAAGTAATACGCAGTATTTT
TRBD1	NA	TRBV4-3	TRBJ2-1	CASSRALDRLYNEQFF	TGCGCCAGCAGCCGGGCTTTGGACAGGCTCTACAATGAGCAGTTCTTC
TRBD2	NA	TRBV12-3/TRBV12-4	TRBJ2-3	CASSPLTSGVSTDTQYF	TGTGCCAGCAGTCCGCTGACTAGCGGGGTTAGCACAGATACGCAGTATTTT
NA	few	TRBV7-9	TRBJ2-5	CASSLSGGKQETQYF	TGTGCCAGCAGCTTAAGTGGGGGAAAACAAGAGACCCAGTACTTC
NA	many	TRBV20-1	TRBJ1-1	CSARDKAYGGVRAFF	TGCAGTGCTAGAGATAAGGCTTACGGTGGGGTTAGAGCTTTCTTT
NA	few	TRBV7-6	TRBJ2-1	CASSRTGLLSYNEQFF	TGTGCCAGCAGCCGTACAGGGCTCCTTTCCTACAATGAGCAGTTCTTC
NA	few	TRBV20-1	TRBJ2-2	CSAQTGTLTGELFF	TGCAGTGCCCAAACCGGGACACTGACCGGGGAGCTGTTTTTT
NA	many	TRBV21-1	TRBJ2-1	CASMFPDGYNEQFF	TGTGCCAGCATGTTCCCGGACGGCTACAATGAGCAGTTCTTC
TRBD2	NA	TRBV3-1	TRBJ2-1	CASSQGGRGGLDEQFF	TGTGCCAGCAGCCAAGGGGGTCGGGGGGGCCTCGATGAGCAGTTCTTC
NA	many	TRBV20-1	TRBJ2-7	CSARTGRGGDEQYF	TGCAGTGCTAGGACCGGAAGGGGTGGCGACGAGCAGTACTTC
NA	NA	TRBV5-5	TRBJ1-5	CASSLPIGRQPQHF	TGTGCCAGCAGCTTGCCAATAGGGAGGCAGCCCCAGCATTTT
NA	NA	TRBV4-1	TRBJ1-1	CASSQGGQIRTEAFF	TGCGCCAGCAGCCAAGGTGGACAGATACGGACTGAAGCTTTCTTT
NA	many	TRBV29-1	TRBJ2-3	CSVEGSVDTQYF	TGCAGCGTTGAAGGGTCGGTTGATACGCAGTATTTT
TRBD1	many	TRBV4-2	TRBJ2-1	CASSQDQRTGGGSEQFF	TGTGCCAGCAGCCAAGATCAGAGGACAGGTGGGGGTAGTGAGCAGTTCTTC
TRBD2	few	TRBV5-1	TRBJ2-3	CASSFAIAGLASTDTQYF	TGCGCCAGCAGCTTCGCGATAGCGGGGCTAGCCAGCACAGATACGCAGTATTTT
TRBD1	few	TRBV11-2	TRBJ1-1	CASSLLWNRGTEAFF	TGTGCCAGCAGCTTACTTTGGAACAGGGGCACTGAAGCTTTCTTT
NA	NA	TRBV4-1	TRBJ2-2	CASSQLTGRGGELFF	TGCGCCAGCAGCCAACTGACAGGTCGTGGCGGGGAGCTGTTTTTT
NA	once	TRBV7-9	TRBJ2-3	CASSSSSRGADTQYF	TGTGCCAGCAGCTCGAGCAGCCGCGGGGCAGATACGCAGTATTTT
NA	NA	TRBV7-2	TRBJ1-2	CASSSRDKANYGYTF	TGTGCCAGCAGCTCCCGGGACAAAGCTAACTATGGCTACACCTTC
NA	NA	TRBV2	TRBJ2-3	CASRSGVLTDTQYF	TGTGCCAGCAGATCGGGAGTACTCACAGATACGCAGTATTTT
TRBD1	many	TRBV20-1	TRBJ1-6	CSARTGQTRLNSPLHF	TGCAGTGCTAGAACGGGACAGACCAGACTTAATTCACCCCTCCACTTT
TRBD2	many	TRBV30	TRBJ2-1	CAWSELAAYNEQFF	TGTGCCTGGAGTGAACTAGCGGCCTACAATGAGCAGTTCTTC
TRBD2	NA	TRBV20-1	TRBJ2-2	CSASAGGNTGELFF	TGCAGTGCATCAGCGGGGGGAAACACCGGGGAGCTGTTTTTT
NA	many	TRBV29-1	TRBJ1-2	CSVGPIPSGTSLPRYGYTF	TGCAGCGTTGGTCCGATTCCCTCCGGGACGAGTCTTCCACGCTATGGCTACACCTTC
NA	NA	TRBV28	TRBJ1-5	CASRAGSQPQHF	TGTGCCAGCAGGGCAGGGAGTCAGCCCCAGCATTTT
TRBD1	many	TRBV7-9	TRBJ2-3	CASSLAQGVNTQYF	TGTGCCAGCAGCTTAGCGCAGGGGGTAAATACGCAGTATTTT
TRBD1	few	TRBV7-9	TRBJ2-5	CASSPSTGGQETQYF	TGTGCCAGCAGCCCATCGACAGGGGGTCAAGAGACCCAGTACTTC
NA	many	TRBV20-1	TRBJ2-5	CSAGGPRPETQYF	TGCAGTGCTGGCGGCCCTCGGCCAGAGACCCAGTACTTC
TRBD2	NA	TRBV4-2	TRBJ2-1	CASSQAGTSGNNEQFF	TGTGCCAGCAGCCAGGCCGGGACTAGCGGGAACAATGAGCAGTTCTTC